This T cell receptor (beta chain) came from a study of shared clonotypes between healthy human individuals. Deep-level assay runs were performed. Clones were read by immunoSEQ multiplex PCR, and TCRdb kept only the in-frame ones, dropping some. The data show roughly 2,000,000 clones, over 85% seen once. Cells designated naive CD8 were CD45RO-negative and were positively selected for CCR7, with terminally differentiated effector memory CD45RA+ cells excluded. Germline trimming cut 3 bases from V and 3 bases from J; bases unmatched to any gene: 9. CDR3 length: 15 amino acids. Germline lookup yields CDR1 SGHDT and CDR2 YYEEEE.

V and J are TRBV5-6 and TRBJ2-7, with 7 nucleotides matching TRBD2. Sequences were obtained from naive CD8+ T cells sorted from blood. The sequence was collected from a man aged 18 to 30 in good health. CDR3 DNA: TGTGCCAGCAGCTGGAGTAGCGGGTTCCGCTACGAGCAGTACTTC. Protein sequence: CASSWSSGFRYEQYF.